Each of the 26 T cell receptor beta chains below was sequenced from the same sample in a study of T-cell reconstitution after alpha-beta-depleted transplantation in children. Unique molecular identifiers featured in how the TCRbeta library was prepared. Each CDR3 protein is one row after TCRdb ran MiXCR on the PCR reads. Of around 670,000 distinct CDR3 sequences detected, about an eighth appear once; the ten largest clones hold 0.79%. The sequencing used PBMCs, collected before TCRalphabeta/CD19-depleted stem cell transplant. Receptors were obtained from a girl aged 2 to 10 with congenital amegakaryocytic thrombocytopenia, due to receive a stem cell transplant.

This clonotype was counted at least ten times. The genes are TRBV12-3 or TRBV12-4 and TRBJ2-1; D call uncertain. V shed 3 bases and J shed 3 bases, with 12 bases lying between them. There are 15 residues in the CDR3. The CDR3 is CASSFRHGDYNEQFF. In DNA, the CDR3 is TGTGCCAGCAGTTTCAGACATGGTGACTACAATGAGCAGTTCTTC.

The chain is built from TRBV7-3 and TRBJ2-6, with no clear D. Germline V lookup: CDR1 SGHTA, CDR2 FQGTGA. There are 15 residues in the CDR3. Deletions cut 4 bases from V and 0 bases from J, with 7 bases between. This CDR3 is CASSWQSSGANVLTF. The DNA of the CDR3 is TGTGCCAGCAGCTGGCAGAGCTCTGGGGCCAACGTCCTGACTTTC.

This clonotype has a count of ten or more. V usage is TRBV11-2 and J usage is TRBJ1-2, with 10 nucleotides matching TRBD1. The CDR3 sequence is 17 residues long. Per the germline V gene, CDR1 is SGHAT and CDR2 is FQNNGV. The V gene end was trimmed by 5 bases and the J gene end by 4 bases; junction bases not matched to a gene: 13. The CDR3 sequence: CASSLGTGTGEGYGYTF. The CDR3 nucleotides read TGTGCCAGCAGCCTGGGAACCGGGACAGGGGAAGGCTATGGCTACACCTTC.

This clonotype occurred a few times. The gene calls are TRBV9 and TRBJ1-2; 7 bases align to TRBD1. The CDR3 contains 13 residues. The V segment lost 3 bases and the J segment 4 bases; nucleotides outside the gene matches: 3. In germline, CDR1 is SGDLS, CDR2 YYNGEE. CDR3 loop: CASSGDRLYGYTF. The CDR3 bases are TGTGCCAGCAGCGGGGACAGACTCTATGGCTACACCTTC.

This clonotype was counted ten times or more. At one end the junction does not follow the germline gene, possibly because of a read error. This chain connects TRBV18 to TRBJ1-3; D not certain. The CDR3 runs to 12 residues. Germline CDR1 reads KGHSH; CDR2 reads LQKENI. CDR3 protein: CASSPQGNTIYF. The CDR3, as DNA: TGTGCCAGCTCTCCACAGGGAAACACCATATATTTT.

The V and J genes are TRBV3-1 and TRBJ2-3, with a tentative D call TRBD2 (6 bases). V was shortened by 1 base and J by 1 base, with 15 bases between the two germline ends. The CDR3 sequence is 17 residues long. Germline V gene data show CDR1 as LGHDT and CDR2 as YNNKEL (reference sequence). CDR3 residues: CASSQGSWDFRTDTQYF. CDR3 coding DNA: TGTGCCAGCAGCCAAGGGTCGTGGGACTTCCGCACAGATACGCAGTATTTT.

Many counts were recorded for this clonotype. The rearrangement uses TRBV29-1 and TRBJ2-2; maybe TRBD2 (6 bases). The CDR3 has 12 amino acids. Trimming took 4 bases from V and 6 from J, leaving 9 bases between them. Germline V lookup: CDR1 SQVTM, CDR2 ANQGSEA. The CDR3 loop is CSVVLASGELFF. For the CDR3, the DNA is TGCAGCGTTGTACTAGCATCCGGGGAGCTGTTTTTT.

The chain recombines TRBV28 with TRBJ2-4, with D perhaps matching TRBD1 (6 bases). CDR3 size: 13 residues. Germline assignment: CDR1 MDHEN and CDR2 SYDVKM. The CDR3 is CATEARGWDIQYF. The DNA for the CDR3 is TGTGCTACCGAAGCCAGGGGATGGGACATTCAGTACTTC.

Points on this clonotype: A much more abundant neighbour one base away suggests this may be a read error. V gene TRBV20-1 combines with J gene TRBJ2-1; D is undetermined. The CDR3 contains 16 residues. CDR1 is DFQATT and CDR2 is SNEGSKA in the germline V gene (reference sequence). CDR3 region: CCARDLNGGSYNEQFF. The CDR3 DNA sequence: TGCTGTGCTAGAGATCTGAACGGTGGCTCCTACAATGAGCAGTTCTTC.

This chain links TRBV7-9 with TRBJ1-2; no firm D call. Germline V gives CDR1 SEHNR, CDR2 FQNEAQ (reference sequence). V lost 5 bases to trimming and J lost 5 bases, with 9 bases between them. The CDR3 extends over 12 amino acids. Written as DNA, the CDR3 is TGTGCCAGCAGCATCCAAGAGTATGGCTACACCTTC. As protein: CASSIQEYGYTF.

This clonotype was found a few times. CDR3 coding DNA: TGTGCCAGCAGCAAAAAGCACACAGATACGCAGTATTTT. Its protein is CASSKKHTDTQYF. The chain links TRBV7-9 to TRBJ2-3; D gene unclear. The CDR3 is 13 residues long. CDR1 is SEHNR and CDR2 is FQNEAQ in the germline V gene (reference sequence). Between the trimmed V and J ends, which lost 5 bases and 2 bases, there was a span of 8 bases.

Regarding this clonotype: A much larger clone differs by one base, so this may be a read error. This rearrangement joins TRBV20-1 to TRBJ1-2; the D is unclear. The CDR3 extends over 13 amino acids. Per germline, CDR1 DFQATT and CDR2 SNEGSKA (reference sequence). The CDR3 loop reads CSAQNADSYGDTF. CDR3 sequence (DNA): TGCAGTGCCCAGAACGCGGATTCCTATGGCGACACTTTC.

This clonotype has a count of ten or more. The chain has TRBV20-1 and TRBJ2-3; D unclear. Trimming removed 6 bases from V and 2 bases from J, with 18 bases in between. The CDR3 contains 15 residues. In germline, CDR1 is DFQATT, CDR2 SNEGSKA (reference sequence). Here the CDR3 DNA reads TGCAGTGCCGAGACGGTCACTACTGACACAGATACGCAGTATTTT. This sequence encodes CSAETVTTDTDTQYF.

This clonotype has more than one count but fewer than ten. The chain combines TRBV4-1 with TRBJ2-2, with 7 bases lining up with TRBD2. This CDR3 comprises 16 residues. Germline values: CDR1 MGHRA, CDR2 YSYEKL. V dropped 1 base and J dropped 5; count of bases not matched to a gene: 7. In DNA, the CDR3 is TGCGCCAGCAGCCAAGTAGGCGGGAGTTTTACCGGGGAGCTGTTTTTT. This encodes CASSQVGGSFTGELFF.

The gene calls are TRBV12-3 or TRBV12-4 and TRBJ1-4; D is undetermined. The CDR3 sequence is 12 residues long. Trimming pared 5 bases from V and 8 bases from J, leaving 9 bases between. This CDR3 reads CASSATIEKLFF. CDR3 sequence (DNA): TGTGCCAGCAGTGCTACAATAGAAAAACTGTTTTTT.

This clonotype was picked up many times. The J gene is TRBJ2-5, the V gene TRBV29-1; 13 nucleotides agree with TRBD2. This CDR3 is 18 amino acids long. From germline, CDR1 is SQVTM and CDR2 ANQGSEA. The V and J ends lost 2 bases and 5 bases, in that order; junction bases with no gene match: 14. Here the CDR3 reads CSVETIRTSGSYGETQYF. The CDR3 DNA sequence: TGCAGCGTTGAAACGATACGGACTAGCGGGAGCTACGGGGAGACCCAGTACTTC.

Many counts were recorded for this clonotype. This rearrangement joins TRBV20-1 to TRBJ2-4, with 8 bases matching TRBD1. This CDR3 is built from 19 residues. V lost 6 bases to trimming and J lost 0 bases; unmatched junction nucleotides: 19. Per germline, CDR1 DFQATT and CDR2 SNEGSKA (reference sequence). CDR3 DNA: TGCAGTGCCTCGTGGGGTGGGACAGGACCGACCTTAGCCAAAAACATTCAGTACTTC. Amino acid sequence: CSASWGGTGPTLAKNIQYF.

V is TRBV15 and J is TRBJ2-5, with D unresolved. This CDR3 has 13 residues. Trimming shortened V by 5 bases and J by 5 bases, and 12 bases separated the two germline ends. Germline CDR1 and CDR2: LNHNV and YYDKDF (reference sequence). The CDR3 DNA sequence: TGTGCCACCAGCCGTTGGTTGGGTGAGACCCAGTACTTC. It translates to CATSRWLGETQYF.

The genes are TRBV6-1 and TRBJ1-6; D is unclear. The germline CDR1 and CDR2 sequences are MNHNS and SASEGT. The CDR3 totals 15 residues. Deletions cut 1 base from V and 4 bases from J, with 8 bases between. CDR3 region: CASSEVTQYNSPLHF. In nucleotides, the CDR3 is TGTGCCAGCAGTGAAGTGACTCAGTATAATTCACCCCTCCACTTT.

This clonotype was detected a few times. The V and J genes are TRBV5-1 and TRBJ2-7, with unresolved D. In germline, CDR1 is SGHRS, CDR2 YFSETQ. The CDR3 covers 12 residues. V dropped 1 base and J dropped 6 bases, with 8 bases sitting between them. The CDR3 reads CASSLQGVEQYF. For the CDR3, the DNA is TGCGCCAGCAGCTTGCAAGGAGTCGAGCAGTACTTC.

This clonotype was observed at least ten times. The chain recombines TRBV28 with TRBJ2-7, with 8 bases matching TRBD1. Trimming removed 3 bases from V and 2 bases from J; junction bases left unmatched: 3. The CDR3 spans 14 residues. Germline CDR1 MDHEN, CDR2 SYDVKM. The CDR3 protein is CASSFRTGPYEQYF. The CDR3, as DNA: TGTGCCAGCAGTTTCAGGACAGGGCCCTACGAGCAGTACTTC.

In this sample, this clonotype turned up many times. The chain couples TRBV20-1 to TRBJ1-5; D gene ambiguous. This CDR3 has 13 residues. Germline values: CDR1 DFQATT, CDR2 SNEGSKA (reference sequence). V lost 6 bases and J lost 5, with 14 bases in between. CDR3 sequence: CSAKADGYQPQHF. DNA for the CDR3: TGCAGTGCAAAAGCAGATGGCTATCAGCCCCAGCATTTT.

A note on this clonotype: Since a much larger clone is just one base distant, this may be a read error. The chain links TRBV24-1 to TRBJ2-3, with D perhaps given as TRBD1 or TRBD2 (5 bases each). V lost 5 bases and J lost 4, with 6 bases in between. This CDR3 has 12 amino acids. Germline-derived CDR1 and CDR2 are KGHDR and SFDVKD. CDR3 bases: TGTGCCACCAGTGCGGGGCCAGATACGCAGTATTTT. Amino acid sequence: CATSAGPDTQYF.

This clonotype was seen repeatedly, ten times or more. The chain has TRBV28 and TRBJ2-1; D unclear. V was pared by 6 bases and J by 0 bases, with 6 bases between. The CDR3 has 13 residues. Germline V gene sequence: CDR1 MDHEN, CDR2 SYDVKM. The CDR3 nucleotides are TGTGCCAGCAGGAAAGGCTCCTACAATGAGCAGTTCTTC. The encoded protein is CASRKGSYNEQFF.

V is TRBV6-1 and J is TRBJ1-5; weak D call: TRBD1 (6 bases). Per germline, CDR1 MNHNS and CDR2 SASEGT. V was clipped by 7 bases and J by 6 bases, with 16 bases between them. This CDR3 has 14 amino acids. The DNA of the CDR3 is TGTGCCAGCACCTATGGGACATTTAGTCAGCCCCAGCATTTT. Translation gives CASTYGTFSQPQHF.

This clonotype appeared a few times. V gene TRBV18 combines with J gene TRBJ1-2; D uncertain. The CDR3 covers 13 residues. Trimming took 3 bases from V and 6 from J, leaving 11 bases between them. Germline V CDR1 and CDR2: KGHSH, LQKENI. In nucleotides, the CDR3 is TGTGCCAGCTCACCGGGGTTGGAGAATGGCTACACCTTC. As protein: CASSPGLENGYTF.